The present TCR beta chain was sequenced within a study of cytomegalovirus exposure and HLA in healthy donors. Study-wide points: Association with HLA alleles at 0.05 false discovery rate was found for around 17,000 TCR beta sequences in a later analysis.

With 60 Vbeta and 13 Jbeta primers, the PCR was carried out. How the authors handled the data: Later analysis identified approximately 80 million unique TCR beta chains, about 10 million shared. Produced via immunoSEQ multiplex PCR; TCRdb's table is partial and in-frame only. D and trimming come from the DNA, and the V and J calls and clone size come from that table. Found here are about 200,000 clones; the top ten clones hold 6.5%. For this clone: What it binds is not known.

V was trimmed by 5 bases and J by 4 bases, leaving 8 bases between them. This CDR3 has 12 amino acids. CDR1 is SGHTA and CDR2 is FQGNSA in the germline V gene. Sequencing input: PBMCs. The chain combines TRBV7-2 with TRBJ1-2; D is ambiguous. The sequence was collected from a man aged 30 to 39 in good health and CMV-seronegative. DNA for the CDR3: TGTGCCAGCAGCCAGGCCCTCTATGGCTACACCTTC. This codes for CASSQALYGYTF.